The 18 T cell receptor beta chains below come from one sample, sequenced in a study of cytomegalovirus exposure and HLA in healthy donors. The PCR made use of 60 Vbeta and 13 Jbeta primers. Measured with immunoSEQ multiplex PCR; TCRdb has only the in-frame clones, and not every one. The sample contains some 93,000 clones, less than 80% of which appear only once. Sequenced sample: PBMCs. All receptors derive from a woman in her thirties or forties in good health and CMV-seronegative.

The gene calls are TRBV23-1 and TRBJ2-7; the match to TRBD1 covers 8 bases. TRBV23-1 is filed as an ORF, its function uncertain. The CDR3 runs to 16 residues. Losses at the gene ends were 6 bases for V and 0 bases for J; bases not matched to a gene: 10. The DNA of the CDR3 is TGCGCCAGCAGGGAATTACAGGGGGAGTACTCCTACGAGCAGTACTTC. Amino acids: CASRELQGEYSYEQYF.

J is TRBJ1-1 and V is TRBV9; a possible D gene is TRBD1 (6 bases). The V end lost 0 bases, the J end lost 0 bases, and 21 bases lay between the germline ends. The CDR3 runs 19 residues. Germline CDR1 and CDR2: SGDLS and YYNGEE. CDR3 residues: CASSVEPRDMIIMNTEAFF. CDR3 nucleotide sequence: TGTGCCAGCAGCGTAGAGCCCCGGGACATGATCATCATGAACACTGAAGCTTTCTTT.

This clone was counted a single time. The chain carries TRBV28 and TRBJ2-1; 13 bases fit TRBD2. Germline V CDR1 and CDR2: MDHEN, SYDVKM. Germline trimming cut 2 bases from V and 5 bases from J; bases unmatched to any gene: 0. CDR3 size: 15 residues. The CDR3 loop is CASSLGTSGNNEQFF. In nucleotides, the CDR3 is TGTGCCAGCAGTTTAGGGACTAGCGGGAACAATGAGCAGTTCTTC.

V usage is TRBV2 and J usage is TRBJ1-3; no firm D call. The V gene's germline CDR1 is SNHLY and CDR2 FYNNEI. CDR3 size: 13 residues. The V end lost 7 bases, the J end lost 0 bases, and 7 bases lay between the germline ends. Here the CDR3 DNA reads TGTGCCAGCAATCCAGGCTCTGGAAACACCATATATTTT. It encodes CASNPGSGNTIYF.

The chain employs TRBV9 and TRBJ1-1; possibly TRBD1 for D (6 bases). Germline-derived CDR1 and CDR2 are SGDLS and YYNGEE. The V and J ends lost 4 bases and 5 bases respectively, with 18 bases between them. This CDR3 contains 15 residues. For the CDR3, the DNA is TGTGCCAGCAGCCTTTCTAAAGGGGGGGTAACTGAAGCTTTCTTT. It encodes CASSLSKGGVTEAFF. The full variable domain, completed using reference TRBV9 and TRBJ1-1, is DSGVTQTPKHLITATGQRVTLRCSPRSGDLSVYWYQQSLDQGLQFLIQYYNGEERAKGNILERFSAQQFPDLHSELNLSSLELGDSALYFCASSLSKGGVTEAFFGQGTRLTVV.

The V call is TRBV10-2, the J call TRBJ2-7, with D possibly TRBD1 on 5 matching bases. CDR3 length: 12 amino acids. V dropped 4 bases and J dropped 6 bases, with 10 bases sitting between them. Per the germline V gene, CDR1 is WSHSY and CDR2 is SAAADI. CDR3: CASSVRAVEQYF. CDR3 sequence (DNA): TGCGCCAGCAGTGTCAGGGCCGTCGAGCAGTACTTC.

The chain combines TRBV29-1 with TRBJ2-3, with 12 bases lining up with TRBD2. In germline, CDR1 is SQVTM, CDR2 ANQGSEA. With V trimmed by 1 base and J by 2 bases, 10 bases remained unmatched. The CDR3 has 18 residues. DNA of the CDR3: TGCAGCGTTGAAGGACTAGCGGGAGAAAACCGCGTCACAGATACGCAGTATTTT. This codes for CSVEGLAGENRVTDTQYF.

CDR3 protein: CASSRTGTMGYTF. The CDR3 DNA reads TGTGCCAGCAGCCGTACAGGGACGATGGGCTACACCTTC. The chain is built from TRBV7-2 and TRBJ1-2; a weak D match, TRBD1 (6 bases). Germline lookup yields CDR1 SGHTA and CDR2 FQGNSA. The CDR3 runs to 13 residues. The V gene lost 5 bases and the J gene lost 8 bases, with 15 bases spanning the gap.

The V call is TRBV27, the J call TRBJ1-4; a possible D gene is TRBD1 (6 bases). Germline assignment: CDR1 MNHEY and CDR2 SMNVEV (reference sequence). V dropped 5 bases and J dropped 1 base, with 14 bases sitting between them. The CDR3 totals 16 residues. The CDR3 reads CASSLTGKRTNEKLFF. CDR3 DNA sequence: TGTGCCAGCAGTCTTACAGGGAAAAGAACTAATGAAAAACTGTTTTTT.

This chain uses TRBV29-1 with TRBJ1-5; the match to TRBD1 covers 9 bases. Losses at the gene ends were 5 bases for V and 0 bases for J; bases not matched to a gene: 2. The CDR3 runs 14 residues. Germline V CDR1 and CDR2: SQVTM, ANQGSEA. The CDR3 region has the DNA TGCAGCGTTTGGGACAGGGATAGCAATCAGCCCCAGCATTTT. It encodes CSVWDRDSNQPQHF.

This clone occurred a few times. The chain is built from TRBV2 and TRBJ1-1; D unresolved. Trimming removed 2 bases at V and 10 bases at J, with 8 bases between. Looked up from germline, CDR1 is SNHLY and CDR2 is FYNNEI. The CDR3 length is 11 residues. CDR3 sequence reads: CASSEMAGAFF. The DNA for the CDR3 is TGTGCCAGCAGTGAAATGGCAGGAGCTTTCTTT.

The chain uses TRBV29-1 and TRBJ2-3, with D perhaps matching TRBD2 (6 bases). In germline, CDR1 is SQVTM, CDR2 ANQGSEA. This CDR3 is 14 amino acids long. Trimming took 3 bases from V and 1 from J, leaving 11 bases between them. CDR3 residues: CSVDYGGGTDTQYF. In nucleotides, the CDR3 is TGCAGCGTTGATTATGGCGGGGGCACAGATACGCAGTATTTT.

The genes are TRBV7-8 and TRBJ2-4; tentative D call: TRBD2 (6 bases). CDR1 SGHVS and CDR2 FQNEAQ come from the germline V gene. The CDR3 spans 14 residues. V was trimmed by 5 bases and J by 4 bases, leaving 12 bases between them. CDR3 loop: CASSRDWRKNIQYF. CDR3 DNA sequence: TGTGCCAGCAGCAGGGACTGGCGAAAAAACATTCAGTACTTC.

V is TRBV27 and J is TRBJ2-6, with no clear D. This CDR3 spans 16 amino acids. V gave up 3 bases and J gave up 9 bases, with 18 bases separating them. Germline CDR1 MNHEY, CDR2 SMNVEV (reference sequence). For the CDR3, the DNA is TGTGCCAGCAGTTTTCTCCCTCTAGGAGTGGACAACGTCCTGACTTTC. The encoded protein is CASSFLPLGVDNVLTF.

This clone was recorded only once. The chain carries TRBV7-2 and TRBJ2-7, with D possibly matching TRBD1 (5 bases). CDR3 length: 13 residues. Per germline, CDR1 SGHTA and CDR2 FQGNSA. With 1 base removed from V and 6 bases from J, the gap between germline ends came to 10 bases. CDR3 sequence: CASSLGRGGEQYF. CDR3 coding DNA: TGTGCCAGCAGCTTAGGTAGGGGCGGCGAGCAGTACTTC.

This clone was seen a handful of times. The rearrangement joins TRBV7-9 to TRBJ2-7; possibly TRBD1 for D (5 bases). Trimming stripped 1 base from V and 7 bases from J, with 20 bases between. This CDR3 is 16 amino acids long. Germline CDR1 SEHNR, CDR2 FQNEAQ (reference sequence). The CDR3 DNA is TGTGCCAGCAGCTTAGGGGGCCAAGACGGGTTGGAAGAGCAGTACTTC. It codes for CASSLGGQDGLEEQYF.

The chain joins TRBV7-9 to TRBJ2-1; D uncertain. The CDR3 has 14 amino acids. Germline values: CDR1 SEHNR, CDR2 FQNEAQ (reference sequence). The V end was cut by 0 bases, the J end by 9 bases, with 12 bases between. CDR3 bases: TGTGCCAGCAGCTTAGCTCTTTTGGCAGGTGAGCAGTTCTTC. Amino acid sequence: CASSLALLAGEQFF.

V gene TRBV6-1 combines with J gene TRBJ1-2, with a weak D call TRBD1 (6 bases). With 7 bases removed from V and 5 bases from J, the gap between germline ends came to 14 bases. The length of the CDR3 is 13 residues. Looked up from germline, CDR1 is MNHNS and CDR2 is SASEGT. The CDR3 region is CASTSTGPYGYTF. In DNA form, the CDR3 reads TGTGCCAGCACCTCGACAGGACCTTATGGCTACACCTTC.